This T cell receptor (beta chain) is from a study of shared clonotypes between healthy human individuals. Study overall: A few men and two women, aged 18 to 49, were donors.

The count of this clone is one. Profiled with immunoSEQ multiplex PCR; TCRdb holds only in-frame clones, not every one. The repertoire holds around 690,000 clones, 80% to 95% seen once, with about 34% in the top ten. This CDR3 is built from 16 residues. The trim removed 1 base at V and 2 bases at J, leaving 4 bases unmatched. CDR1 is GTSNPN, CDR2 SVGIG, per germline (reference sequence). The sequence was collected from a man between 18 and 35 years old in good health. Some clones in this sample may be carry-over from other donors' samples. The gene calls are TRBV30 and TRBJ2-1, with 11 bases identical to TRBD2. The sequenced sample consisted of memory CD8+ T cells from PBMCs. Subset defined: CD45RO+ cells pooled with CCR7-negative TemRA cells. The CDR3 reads CAWSGTLAGAYNEQFF. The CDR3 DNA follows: TGTGCCTGGAGTGGAACACTAGCGGGAGCCTACAATGAGCAGTTCTTC.